The 28 T cell receptor beta chains below all came from one sample that was sequenced in a study of T-cell reconstitution after alpha-beta-depleted transplantation in children. The TCRbeta library incorporated unique molecular identifiers. TCRdb itself ran the PCR reads through MiXCR, one entry per CDR3 protein. In the table there are about 980,000 distinct CDR3 sequences, roughly 29% of which are singletons. Material: PBMCs, mostly from graft donor cells, obtained 360 days after TCRalphabeta/CD19-depleted stem cell transplant. The receptors were gathered from a boy less than two years old who had a stem cell transplant for SCID, so the T cells may come from the graft donor.

This clonotype was found many times. V usage is TRBV2 and J usage is TRBJ2-5; TRBD2 aligns across 8 bases. This CDR3 region has 15 residues. Germline loops: CDR1 SNHLY, CDR2 FYNNEI. J was trimmed by 4 bases and V by 2 bases; bases with no gene match: 6. The CDR3 spells CASSETSGQGETQYF. The DNA for the CDR3 is TGTGCCAGCAGTGAAACTAGCGGTCAGGGAGAGACCCAGTACTTC. Complete variable domain (other parts from reference TRBV2 and TRBJ2-5): EPEVTQTPSHQVTQMGQEVILRCVPISNHLYFYWYRQILGQKVEFLVSFYNNEISEKSEIFDDQFSVERPDGSNFTLKIRSTKLEDSAMYFCASSETSGQGETQYFGPGTRLLVL.

V and J are TRBV7-6 and TRBJ2-5; 9 nucleotides align to TRBD2. V shed 5 bases, J shed 3 bases, and the junction held 7 bases outside the gene matches. The CDR3 sequence is 15 residues long. The germline gives CDR1 SGHVS, CDR2 FNYEAQ. CDR3 in DNA: TGTGCCAGCAGCCGGTCCGGGACTAGCAAAGAGACCCAGTACTTC. Protein: CASSRSGTSKETQYF.

This clonotype has only a few counts. V usage is TRBV29-1 and J usage is TRBJ2-6; TRBD1 aligns across 7 bases. V gave up 4 bases and J gave up 2 bases; unmatched junction bases: 11. CDR1 SQVTM and CDR2 ANQGSEA come from the germline V gene. CDR3 length: 17 amino acids. CDR3 protein: CSVGGKGAPTGANVLTF. The DNA of the CDR3 is TGCAGCGTTGGGGGTAAGGGGGCGCCCACTGGGGCCAACGTCCTGACTTTC.

The chain employs TRBV20-1 and TRBJ2-1; TRBD2 aligns across 8 bases. The CDR3 is 15 residues long. The V and J ends lost 5 bases and 6 bases, in that order; junction bases with no gene match: 12. Germline V gene data show CDR1 as DFQATT and CDR2 as SNEGSKA (reference sequence). In DNA form, the CDR3 reads TGCAGTGCTGGGGGCGAGCGGGGGATACGCAATGAGCAGTTCTTC. Translating gives CSAGGERGIRNEQFF.

This clonotype was counted a few times. The rearrangement joins TRBV3-1 to TRBJ2-7, with 11 bases fitting TRBD1. From germline, CDR1 is LGHDT and CDR2 YNNKEL (reference sequence). Unmatched junction bases numbered 5, after V lost 3 bases and J lost 7 bases. CDR3 size: 14 residues. CDR3 DNA: TGTGCCAGCAGCCAGGAGGACAGGGGGCGAGAGCAGTACTTC. The encoded protein is CASSQEDRGREQYF.

This chain connects TRBV20-1 to TRBJ2-7; 8 bases are a match to TRBD1. The CDR3 is made up of 13 amino acids. Germline trimming cut 6 bases from V and 4 bases from J; bases unmatched to any gene: 8. Germline V gene data show CDR1 as DFQATT and CDR2 as SNEGSKA (reference sequence). Here the CDR3 DNA reads TGCAGTGCGCTGCCGGGACAGGAATACGAGCAGTACTTC. Its translation: CSALPGQEYEQYF.

This clonotype was seen a few times. V gene TRBV29-1 combines with J gene TRBJ2-3, with 10 bases that match TRBD2. Germline assignment: CDR1 SQVTM and CDR2 ANQGSEA. The CDR3 extends over 16 amino acids. The V gene end was trimmed by 5 bases and the J gene end by 0 bases; junction bases not matched to a gene: 8. CDR3 in amino acids: CSVFPSGGTSTDTQYF. The CDR3 nucleotides are TGCAGCGTTTTCCCTAGCGGGGGCACTAGCACAGATACGCAGTATTTT.

This chain connects TRBV7-6 to TRBJ1-6; D unclear. V shed 0 bases and J shed 7 bases, with 7 bases lying between them. The germline CDR1 and CDR2 sequences are SGHVS and FNYEAQ. The CDR3 extends over 14 amino acids. CDR3 residues: CASSLAANNSPLHF. The CDR3 DNA reads TGTGCCAGCAGCTTAGCCGCAAACAATTCACCCCTCCACTTT.

The rearrangement joins TRBV20-1 to TRBJ1-5; D not certain. Germline CDR1 DFQATT, CDR2 SNEGSKA (reference sequence). V lost 4 bases and J 3 bases, leaving 7 bases between the germline ends. The CDR3 spans 12 residues. This CDR3 reads CSAKALNQPQHF. In nucleotides, the CDR3 is TGCAGTGCTAAGGCTCTCAATCAGCCCCAGCATTTT.

This clonotype has just a few counts. This rearrangement joins TRBV27 to TRBJ2-3; D remains ambiguous. The CDR3 has 17 amino acids. V gave up 5 bases and J gave up 1 base, with 19 bases separating them. Germline loops: CDR1 MNHEY, CDR2 SMNVEV (reference sequence). CDR3 protein: CASSGDRVGFGTDTQYF. DNA of the CDR3: TGTGCCAGCAGTGGCGACCGAGTTGGATTTGGCACAGATACGCAGTATTTT.

This clonotype was seen a few times. The chain joins TRBV18 to TRBJ1-2, with TRBD1 identical over 7 bases. Germline V gene data show CDR1 as KGHSH and CDR2 as LQKENI. V trimming: 5 bases; J trimming: 5 bases; junction bases outside the gene matches: 8. The CDR3 sequence is 14 residues long. The CDR3: CASSAGGTVYGYTF. The DNA of the CDR3 is TGTGCCAGCTCAGCCGGCGGGACAGTTTATGGCTACACCTTC.

This clonotype was detected many times. The chain employs TRBV6-2 or TRBV6-3 and TRBJ2-5; D gene ambiguous. This CDR3 spans 11 amino acids. Trimming took 2 bases from V and 4 from J, leaving 2 bases between them. Germline loops: CDR1 MNHEY, CDR2 SVGEGT. The CDR3 protein is CASSYGETQYF. CDR3 coding DNA: TGTGCCAGCAGTTACGGAGAGACCCAGTACTTC.

This clonotype was counted only a few times. The CDR3 nucleotides read TGTGCCAGCAAAGGGGCCGGAGATACGCAGTATTTT. Translation: CASKGAGDTQYF. The chain has TRBV2 and TRBJ2-3; a weak D match, TRBD1 (5 bases). This CDR3 comprises 12 residues. In germline, CDR1 is SNHLY, CDR2 FYNNEI. The ends were cut back, 7 bases at V and 5 bases at J, with 10 bases in the middle.

J is TRBJ2-7 and V is TRBV7-9; D tentatively reads TRBD1 or TRBD2 (5 bases each). Looked up from germline, CDR1 is SEHNR and CDR2 is FQNEAQ (reference sequence). There are 16 residues in the CDR3. V lost 5 bases to trimming and J lost 2 bases, with 19 bases between them. The CDR3 region has the DNA TGTGCCAGCAGCCAAAGAGTCGGGGCGGGTACCTACGAGCAGTACTTC. This translates into CASSQRVGAGTYEQYF.

The table lists this clonotype with a few counts. V usage is TRBV12-3 or TRBV12-4 and J usage is TRBJ2-2, with D perhaps TRBD2 (6 bases). This CDR3 contains 15 residues. V gave up 3 bases and J gave up 10 bases, with 18 bases separating them. CDR3 DNA: TGTGCCAGCAGTTTGGTCGGGCAGGGACTGGCGGAGCTGTTTTTT. This sequence encodes CASSLVGQGLAELFF.

This clonotype came up a few times. The rearrangement joins TRBV7-3 to TRBJ2-1; unclear D gene. Trimming took off 5 bases at V and 7 bases at J, with 12 bases between the two ends. Germline CDR1 and CDR2: SGHTA and FQGTGA. The CDR3 is 13 amino acids. CDR3 in amino acids: CASSPHGFNEQFF. The CDR3 bases are TGTGCCAGCAGCCCCCATGGGTTTAATGAGCAGTTCTTC.

V and J are TRBV5-6 and TRBJ1-2; the D gene is possibly TRBD1 (6 bases). The V gene's germline CDR1 is SGHDT and CDR2 YYEEEE. V was clipped by 4 bases and J by 4 bases, with 11 bases between them. The CDR3 sequence is 13 residues long. The CDR3 reads CASSPDRTYGYTF. CDR3 in DNA: TGTGCCAGCAGCCCCGACAGGACCTATGGCTACACCTTC.

CDR3 in amino acids: CASSWPAIAGGQNEQFF. The CDR3 nucleotides read TGTGCCAGCAGTTGGCCCGCAATAGCGGGGGGGCAGAATGAGCAGTTCTTC. This chain links TRBV12-3 or TRBV12-4 with TRBJ2-1, with 11 nucleotides matching TRBD2. V gave up 4 bases and J gave up 7 bases; unmatched junction bases: 12. The CDR3 extends over 17 amino acids.

This chain connects TRBV28 to TRBJ1-1, with D maybe TRBD1 (6 bases). The CDR3 is made up of 15 amino acids. The ends were cut back, 7 bases at V and 2 bases at J, with 17 bases in the middle. The germline gives CDR1 MDHEN, CDR2 SYDVKM. The CDR3, as DNA: TGTGCCAGCAAGGGCTCCATAGGGGGAAACACTGAAGCTTTCTTT. It codes for CASKGSIGGNTEAFF.

CDR3 in amino acids: CASRGQGANYGYTF. The CDR3 DNA is TGTGCCAGCAGAGGACAGGGCGCTAACTATGGCTACACCTTC. The V gene is TRBV28, the J gene TRBJ1-2, with TRBD1 matching 8 bases. V was clipped by 6 bases and J by 0 bases; unmatched bases: 3. Per the germline V gene, CDR1 is MDHEN and CDR2 is SYDVKM. The CDR3 is 14 amino acids.

This chain joins TRBV10-2 and TRBJ2-1; D remains ambiguous. There are 15 residues in the CDR3. Germline lookup yields CDR1 WSHSY and CDR2 SAAADI. V was cut by 4 bases and J by 5 bases, with 15 bases left in between. CDR3: CASSAISNTHNEQFF. Here the CDR3 DNA reads TGCGCCAGCAGTGCCATAAGCAACACCCACAATGAGCAGTTCTTC.

This clonotype has only a few counts. This chain joins TRBV6-1 and TRBJ2-3; 13 nucleotides line up with TRBD2. This CDR3 is 17 amino acids long. CDR1 is MNHNS, CDR2 SASEGT, per germline. The junction had 9 bases not matched to a gene; V was cut back by 6 bases and J by 3 bases. CDR3 coding DNA: TGTGCCAGCAGCCGCGGGACTAGCGGGGTAGGGACAGATACGCAGTATTTT. Translation: CASSRGTSGVGTDTQYF.

This clonotype was seen a handful of times. The chain joins TRBV5-1 to TRBJ2-1; 10 positions match TRBD2. Germline CDR1 reads SGHRS; CDR2 reads YFSETQ. V lost 0 bases to trimming and J lost 10 bases; unmatched junction nucleotides: 19. This CDR3 is 19 amino acids long. CDR3 nucleotide sequence: TGCGCCAGCAGCTTGGGACCCCTTGGGCTAGCGGGGGACTTCGGGGAGCAGTTCTTC. Its translation is CASSLGPLGLAGDFGEQFF.

This clonotype has a handful of counts. The chain is built from TRBV6-5 and TRBJ2-6; 9 bases fit TRBD1. In germline, CDR1 is MNHEY, CDR2 SVGAGI. V shed 2 bases, J shed 9 bases, and the junction held 8 bases outside the gene matches. The CDR3 contains 16 residues. CDR3 sequence reads: CASSYLQGAGGNVLTF. DNA for the CDR3: TGTGCCAGCAGTTACCTACAGGGGGCGGGTGGCAACGTCCTGACTTTC.

The rearrangement uses TRBV7-2 and TRBJ2-7; D is possibly TRBD1 or TRBD2 (6 bases each). The CDR3 length is 15 residues. Germline V CDR1 and CDR2: SGHTA, FQGNSA. V was cut by 4 bases and J by 4 bases, with 17 bases left in between. DNA for the CDR3: TGTGCCAGCAGCTACGACAGGAGGGCTATATACGAGCAGTACTTC. As protein: CASSYDRRAIYEQYF.

The sample holds a few counts of this clonotype. The genes are TRBV18 and TRBJ2-1, with TRBD1 matching 7 bases. Losses at the gene ends were 0 bases for V and 6 bases for J; bases not matched to a gene: 8. This CDR3 contains 16 residues. In germline, CDR1 is KGHSH, CDR2 LQKENI. Written as DNA, the CDR3 is TGTGCCAGCTCACCACCCAGGGGGAACCCTGGCAATGAGCAGTTCTTC. This gives the protein CASSPPRGNPGNEQFF.

The rearrangement joins TRBV20-1 to TRBJ1-1; D might be TRBD1 (5 bases). V dropped 0 bases and J dropped 5 bases, with 10 bases sitting between them. Germline CDR1 is DFQATT and CDR2 is SNEGSKA (reference sequence). This CDR3 is built from 13 residues. The CDR3 reads CSARDLKGTEAFF. The CDR3 nucleotides read TGCAGTGCTAGAGATTTGAAGGGGACTGAAGCTTTCTTT.

The V gene is TRBV4-3, the J gene TRBJ1-1, with D possibly TRBD1 on 6 matching bases. Germline V gene data show CDR1 as LGHNA and CDR2 as YSLEER. The CDR3 length is 15 residues. Trimming stripped 0 bases from V and 4 bases from J, with 12 bases between. This CDR3 reads CASSQDGGGGTEAFF. The CDR3 DNA reads as TGCGCCAGCAGCCAAGATGGGGGGGGCGGCACTGAAGCTTTCTTT.